This T cell receptor beta chain was sequenced during a study of response to subunit inactivated influenza vaccine. With 6 bases clipped from V and 4 bases from J, the junction kept 5 bases outside the gene matches. The CDR3 covers 13 residues. Germline CDR1 reads SQVTM; CDR2 reads ANQGSEA. In TCRdb, the RT-PCR reads were re-called with MiXCR into one record per CDR3 protein. The table records 530,000 or so distinct CDR3 sequences, roughly 27% of them present only once. Material: CD4+ T cells sorted from PBMCs, obtained around 5 days after vaccination. The V gene is TRBV29-1, the J gene TRBJ2-7; 11 nucleotides agree with TRBD2. The TCR comes from a man aged 50-60 years who received an inactivated influenza vaccine. The CDR3 bases are TGCAGCGTGGGGGGACTAGCGGATTACGAGCAGTACTTC. Amino acid sequence: CSVGGLADYEQYF.